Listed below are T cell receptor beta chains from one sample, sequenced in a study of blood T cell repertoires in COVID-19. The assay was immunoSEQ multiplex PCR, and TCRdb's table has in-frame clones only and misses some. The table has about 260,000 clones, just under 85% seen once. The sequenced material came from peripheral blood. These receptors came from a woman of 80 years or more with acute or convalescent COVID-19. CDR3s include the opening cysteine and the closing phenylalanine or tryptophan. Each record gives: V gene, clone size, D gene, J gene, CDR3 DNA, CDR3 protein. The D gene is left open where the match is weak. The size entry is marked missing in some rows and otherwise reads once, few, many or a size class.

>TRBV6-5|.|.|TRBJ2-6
TGTGCCAGCAGGGGAGATGGGTTGGGGGCCAACGTCCTGACTTTC
CASRGDGLGANVLTF
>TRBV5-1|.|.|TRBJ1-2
TGCGCCAGCAACGCGGGTTCGATGAACTATGGCTACACCTTC
CASNAGSMNYGYTF
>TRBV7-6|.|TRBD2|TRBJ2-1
TGTGCCAGCAGCTCGGGGGGGACTAGCGGGTGGAATGAGCAGTTCTTC
CASSSGGTSGWNEQFF
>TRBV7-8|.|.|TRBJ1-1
TGTGCCAGCAGCTTTGTTACGGGTATGAACACTGAAGCTTTCTTT
CASSFVTGMNTEAFF
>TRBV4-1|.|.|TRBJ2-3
TGCGCCAGCAGCCAAGTCGAACAAGCAGATACGCAGTATTTT
CASSQVEQADTQYF
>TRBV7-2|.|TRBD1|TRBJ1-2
TGTGCCAGCAGCCCGGGACAGGGCTATGGCTACACCTTC
CASSPGQGYGYTF
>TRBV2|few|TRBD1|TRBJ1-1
TGTGCCAGCAGTAGACAGGGGGGGAACACTGAAGCTTTCTTT
CASSRQGGNTEAFF
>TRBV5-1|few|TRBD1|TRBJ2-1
TGCGCCAGCAGCATTCAGACAGGGTACGACAATGAGCAGTTCTTC
CASSIQTGYDNEQFF
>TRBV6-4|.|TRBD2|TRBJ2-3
TGTGCCAGCAGCGAGCGACTAGCGGGAACAGATACGCAGTATTTT
CASSERLAGTDTQYF
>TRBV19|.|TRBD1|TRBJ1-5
TGTGCCAGTAGTACCCGAAGCGACAGGGATTGGGATAGCAATCAGCCCCAGCATTTT
CASSTRSDRDWDSNQPQHF
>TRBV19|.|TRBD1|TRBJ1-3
TGTGCCAGTAGCTTAACCGGGACAGGAGGCACCATATATTTT
CASSLTGTGGTIYF
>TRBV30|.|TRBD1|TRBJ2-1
TGTGCCTGGAGTGAACCGGGACAGGGGGCTAATTCCCTGCTACAGGGGCAGTTCTTC
CAWSEPGQGANSLLQGQFF
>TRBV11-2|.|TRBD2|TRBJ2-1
TGTGCCAGCAGCTTAGATGGACTAGCGGGAGGGCCCTCCTACAATGAGCAGTTCTTC
CASSLDGLAGGPSYNEQFF
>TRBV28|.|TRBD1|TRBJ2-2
TGTGCCAGCAGTGCCCTTAAACAGGGGGCCGCCGGGGAGCTGTTTTTT
CASSALKQGAAGELFF
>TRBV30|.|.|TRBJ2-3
TGTGCCTGGGGCCCGGCCGGCCGAGGGAGCGCAGATACGCAGTATTTT
CAWGPAGRGSADTQYF
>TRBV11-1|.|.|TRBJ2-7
TGTGCCAGCAGCTGGGTCAGGGGCCACGAGCAGTACTTC
CASSWVRGHEQYF
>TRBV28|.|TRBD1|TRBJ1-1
TGTGCCAGCAGCAGGGACAGACCCACTGAAGCTTTCTTT
CASSRDRPTEAFF
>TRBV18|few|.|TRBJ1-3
TGTGCCAGCTCGCTAGAACTGGTGGAAGGAAACACCATATATTTT
CASSLELVEGNTIYF
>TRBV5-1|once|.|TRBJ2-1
TGCGCCAGCAAACATAGCGGATACAATGAGCAGTTCTTC
CASKHSGYNEQFF
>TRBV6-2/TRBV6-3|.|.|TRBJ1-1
TGTGCCAGCAGTTCTCCGGCGGGGTCTCTTCCTGAAGCTTTCTTT
CASSSPAGSLPEAFF
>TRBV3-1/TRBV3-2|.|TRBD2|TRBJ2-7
TGTGCCAGCAGCCAAGATCCCGGGGGGGGCGAGCAGTACTTC
CASSQDPGGGEQYF
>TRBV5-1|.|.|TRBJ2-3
TGCGCCAGTCGGACGGGAGACACAGATACGCAGTATTTT
CASRTGDTDTQYF
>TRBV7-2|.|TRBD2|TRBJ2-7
TGTGCCAGCAGCGCAGCTAGCGGGGGATCCTACGAGCAGTACTTC
CASSAASGGSYEQYF
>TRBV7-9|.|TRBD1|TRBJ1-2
TGTGCCAGCAGCGTACAGGGGGCCGCTGGCTATGGCTACACCTTC
CASSVQGAAGYGYTF
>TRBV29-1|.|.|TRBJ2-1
TGCAGCGTTGAACAGGGTAAGCAGTTCTTC
CSVEQGKQFF
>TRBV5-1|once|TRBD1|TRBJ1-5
TGCGCCAGCAGTTTCCAGGGGGATCAGCCCCAGCATTTT
CASSFQGDQPQHF
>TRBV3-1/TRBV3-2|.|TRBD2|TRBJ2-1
TGTGCCAGCGCCCGGGGGACTAGTCTCAATGAGCAGTTCTTC
CASARGTSLNEQFF
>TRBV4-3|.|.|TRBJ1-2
TGCGCCAGCAGCCAAGAGACTTACTATGGCTACACCTTC
CASSQETYYGYTF
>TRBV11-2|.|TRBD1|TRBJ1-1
TGTGCCAGCAGCTTAAGGTGGGGACAGGTGAACACTGAAGCTTTCTTT
CASSLRWGQVNTEAFF
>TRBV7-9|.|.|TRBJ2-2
TGTGCCAGCAGCTTATCTGGGACTCTAACCGGGGAGCTGTTTTTT
CASSLSGTLTGELFF
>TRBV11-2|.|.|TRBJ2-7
TGTGCCAGCAGCCGATCGGACAGAGCCTACGAGCAGTACTTC
CASSRSDRAYEQYF
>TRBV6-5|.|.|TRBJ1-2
TGTGCCAGCAGTTCAGGGTCTCCTAACTATGGCTACACCTTC
CASSSGSPNYGYTF
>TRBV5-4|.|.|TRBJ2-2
TGTGCCAGCAGCCGTACCGGGGAGCTGTTTTTT
CASSRTGELFF
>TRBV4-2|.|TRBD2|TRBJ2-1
TGTGCCAGCAGCCAAGGGGAGGCTAGCGGGAGGGTTGAGCAGTTCTTC
CASSQGEASGRVEQFF
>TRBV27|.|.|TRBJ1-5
TGTGCCAGCAGTTCAAGCTTCCGAGATCAGCCCCAGCATTTT
CASSSSFRDQPQHF
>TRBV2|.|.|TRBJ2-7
TGTGCCAGCAGGGCTAACCCGGGACTCTACGAGCAGTACTTC
CASRANPGLYEQYF
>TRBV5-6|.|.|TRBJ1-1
TGTGCCAGCAGCTTGGAGAGGCTGAACACTGAAGCTTTCTTT
CASSLERLNTEAFF
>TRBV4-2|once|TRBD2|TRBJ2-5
TGTGCCAGCAGCCAAGATTTACTAGCGGAGTTGCAACCCCAGTACTTC
CASSQDLLAELQPQYF
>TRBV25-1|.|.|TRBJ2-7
TGTGCCAGCAGCGGGACAAAGTACGAGCAGTACTTC
CASSGTKYEQYF
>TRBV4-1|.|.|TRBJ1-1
TGCGCCAGCAGCCAAGTGGACAGAGGGAACACTGAAGCTTTCTTT
CASSQVDRGNTEAFF
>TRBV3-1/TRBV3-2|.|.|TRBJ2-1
TGTGCCAGCAGCCAAGATCGTGTGGTGGTTGTCACTCCCGACACCTACAATGAGCAGTTCTTC
CASSQDRVVVVTPDTYNEQFF
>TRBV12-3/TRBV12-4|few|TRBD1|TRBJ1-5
TGTGCCAGCAATCGGGACAGTAATCAGCCCCAGCATTTT
CASNRDSNQPQHF
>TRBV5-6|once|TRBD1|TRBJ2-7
TGTGCCAGCAGCTTGATAGGACAGGGTAACGAGCAGTACTTC
CASSLIGQGNEQYF
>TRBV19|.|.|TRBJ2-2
TGTGCCAGTAAAATAGCCCAAAGGAACACCGGGGAGCTGTTTTTT
CASKIAQRNTGELFF
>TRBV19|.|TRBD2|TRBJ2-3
TGTGCCAGTAGTATAGAGTCGGGGGAGCGGGGGGGCGGCACAGATACGCAGTATTTT
CASSIESGERGGGTDTQYF
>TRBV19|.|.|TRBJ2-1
TGTGCCAGTTGGGAGCCGGGCGGCACCTACAATGAGCAGTTCTTC
CASWEPGGTYNEQFF
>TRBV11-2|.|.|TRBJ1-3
TGTGCCAGCAGCTTAGTAGAAAACACCATATATTTT
CASSLVENTIYF
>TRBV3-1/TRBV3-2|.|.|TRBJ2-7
TGTGCCAGCAGCCATCAACTAGACTACGAGCAGTACTTC
CASSHQLDYEQYF
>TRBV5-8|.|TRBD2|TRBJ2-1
TGTGCCAGCAGCGGCGGGACTAGCGGGGTATATGAGCAGTTCTTC
CASSGGTSGVYEQFF
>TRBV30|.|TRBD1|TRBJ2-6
TGTGCCTGGACCTCGACAGGGGGCGCTGGGGCCAACGTCCTGACTTTC
CAWTSTGGAGANVLTF
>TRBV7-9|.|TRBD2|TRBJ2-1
TGTGCCAGCAGTCCTACCGGGACTAGCGCCTACAATGAGCAGTTCTTC
CASSPTGTSAYNEQFF
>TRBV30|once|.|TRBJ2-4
TGTGCCTGGAGGGCCCGCGGGACGGAGTACTTC
CAWRARGTEYF